Given below is one T cell receptor beta chain in context. Antigen unknown. Deep-level running was used for the assay. Using immunoSEQ multiplex PCR, the repertoire was profiled, and TCRdb retains in-frame clones only, with some absent. The table lists hundreds of thousands of clones, 98% of them singletons. V gave up 3 bases and J gave up 2 bases, with 9 bases separating them. The CDR3 totals 14 residues. Per the germline V gene, CDR1 is ENHRY and CDR2 is SYGVKD. The sample comes from a study of shared clonotypes between healthy human individuals. Findings of the study overall: Genetic and exposure-history diversity was limited by the few donors. Sampling used blood alone; tissue repertoires probably differ. A generally larger estimated richness was seen in naive subsets than in memory subsets.

CD45RO-negative, CCR7-positively selected cells formed the naive CD8 fraction, excluding terminally differentiated effector memory CD45RA+ cells. Sequenced: naive CD8+ T cells sorted from blood. The rearrangement joins TRBV10-3 to TRBJ2-3, with D tentatively TRBD1 or TRBD2 (5 bases each). This TCR came from a man under 40 in good health. The CDR3 reads CAISDYGTTDTQYF. The CDR3 region has the DNA TGTGCCATCAGTGACTACGGGACCACAGATACGCAGTATTTT.